This T cell receptor (beta chain) derives from a study of T cell responses to AZD1222 COVID-19 vaccine (dated by TCRdb to the early 2020s). With respect to the entire study: A total of around 240 trial participants underwent TCR sequencing, of whom 207 received two doses of AZD1222 and some 26 received two doses of the MenACWY control vaccine. Trial participants were enrolled by age into 18-55, 56-69 and 70-plus year subgroups, with 148, 28 and 57 TCR-sequenced participants respectively.

Turning to this clone: Its antigen is not yet known. The input lacks base qualities; no much larger clone sits a single base away.

The sample's time point label is to be understood as: baseline before first vaccination. The sample's treatment or condition, from its label and the paper: meningococcal conjugate vaccine given as trial control. Vaccinee samples were obtained from the UK trials COV001 and COV002, which included a single-blind randomized controlled phase 2/3 trial of AZD1222 (ChAdOx1 nCoV-19) in healthy adults. For TCRbeta chain sequencing, PBMC samples were collected from trial participants at day 0 and at day 28 after the second dose. Broad study findings and their caveats: Participants were mostly white British and included more females than males, and it was suggested by the authors that clonal diversity may have been underestimated. No day 14 peak-response samples were available, so repertoires were characterized only after the peak T cell response. Conclusions about previously exposed vaccinees are limited, since just five or six AZD1222 recipients were seropositive for SARS-CoV-2 at baseline. Epitopes outside the regions mutated in the B.1.351 and B.1.1.7 variants were reportedly recognized by nearly half of the unique spike-specific TCRs. The whole spike protein was spanned by vaccine-associated CD4 TCRs, and dominant responses were seen in regions 160-218 and 743-854. After two AZD1222 doses, both the breadth and the depth of spike-specific TCRs were significantly higher than at day 0 and than in MenACWY recipients. The 56-69-year group was small, and its depth increase did not reach significance, likely because of low power.

The CDR3 regions of human TCRbeta chains were analyzed by immunosequencing. Under the source paper's analysis protocol: Repertoire TCRs were checked for matches against a reference library of SARS-CoV-2-specific TCRs that had been generated using the MIRA antigen-specificity platform. Breadth was defined as the fraction of unique TCRs that were SARS-CoV-2-associated. Depth was defined as the fraction of total T cells that were SARS-CoV-2-associated. Using the MIRA data, every spike-specific TCR was mapped to the spike region that the TCR reacted to and assigned to either a CD4 or a CD8 class. Log10-transformed breadth and depth values were compared by one-way ANOVA with Sidak's multiple comparisons tests. The immuneACCESS repertoire file appears here via TCRdb, limited to in-frame rearrangements. These files lack a portion of the clones; in checked studies, under half of the deficit traces to unresolved V genes, and the cause of the others is not known. V and J calls and clone size come straight from that table; D and trimming were deduced from the DNA. The sample data list approximately 120,000 clones, and over 75% of these were observed just once. Of the sample, over 10% is held by the ten largest clones.

The germline V gene specifies SGHDN as CDR1 and FVKESK as CDR2. Trimming at the junction amounts to 1 base on V and 0 bases on J, and the germline ends lie 10 bases apart. The CDR3 measures 15 amino acids from cysteine to phenylalanine. Just the 45-base CDR3 DNA is kept, in frame starting at base 1. This sequence originates from an adult in good health. The chain was built from TRBV14 and TRBJ2-7, and TRBD2 may be the D gene, going by 5 matching bases. The specimen comprised peripheral blood, sampled on day 0 of MenACWY control vaccination. The DNA sequence is TGTGCCAGCAGCCAAGTACGCGGGTCCTCCTACGAGCAGTACTTC. The encoded protein is CASSQVRGSSYEQYF.